One sample yielded the 8 T cell receptor beta chains listed below, sequenced in a study of T-cell reconstitution after alpha-beta-depleted transplantation in children. Preparing the TCRbeta library involved the use of unique molecular identifiers. TCRdb re-derived calls from the PCR reads in MiXCR, one entry per CDR3 protein. There are hundreds of thousands of distinct CDR3 sequences in the sample; around 12% occur only once, and roughly 2.6% lies in the top ten. This specimen consisted of PBMCs from the stem cell graft donor, obtained from the stem cell graft. All receptors derive from a human donor who donated a stem cell graft to a child with acute lymphoblastic leukemia.

This clonotype was seen only a few times. A junction boundary mismatches the germline segment, possibly from a read error. The genes are TRBV7-7 and TRBJ2-2; D gene unclear. The CDR3 totals 14 residues. CDR1 SSHAT and CDR2 FNYEAQ come from the germline V gene (reference sequence). CDR3 loop: CASSSSWSTGELFF. CDR3 in DNA: TGTGCTAGCAGCTCCTCGTGGAGCACCGGGGAGCTGTTTTTT.

This clonotype was detected ten times or more. This sequence joins TRBV4-2 and TRBJ2-3; 8 positions agree with TRBD2. V lost 0 bases and J lost 2; bases outside the gene matches: 7. This CDR3 has 17 amino acids. Per germline, CDR1 LGHNA and CDR2 YNFKEQ. The CDR3 DNA reads TGTGCCAGCAGCCAAGAAGGGCGGGAGGCCCACACAGATACGCAGTATTTT. This sequence encodes CASSQEGREAHTDTQYF.

A note on this clonotype: At one end, the junction sequence differs from germline, possibly due to a read error. The genes are TRBV19 and TRBJ2-3; D not resolved. There are 14 residues in the CDR3. The germline V gene has CDR1 LNHDA and CDR2 SQIVND (reference sequence). The CDR3 protein is CASSVTDSTDTHYF. For the CDR3, the DNA is TGTGCCAGTAGTGTGACTGATAGCACAGATACGCATTATTTT. Filled out from reference TRBV19 and TRBJ2-3, the complete variable domain reads DGGITQSPKYLFRKEGQNVTLSCEQNLNHDAMYWYRQDPGQGLRLIYYSQIVNDFQKGDIAEGYSVSREKKESFPLTVTSAQKNPTAFYLCASSVTDSTDTHYFGPGTRLTVL.

At least ten counts were recorded for this clonotype. The chain is built from TRBV12-3 or TRBV12-4 and TRBJ1-4; D unclear. The CDR3 loop spans 15 amino acids. V was pared by 4 bases and J by 4 bases, with 13 bases between. CDR3 region: CASSSTLGYNEKLFF. The CDR3 DNA follows: TGTGCCAGCAGTTCTACTTTGGGGTATAATGAAAAACTGTTTTTT.

This clonotype was found many times. The rearrangement joins TRBV7-9 to TRBJ2-3; 9 positions agree with TRBD1. Germline CDR1 SEHNR, CDR2 FQNEAQ (reference sequence). This CDR3 spans 17 amino acids. Germline trimming cut 4 bases from V and 4 bases from J; bases unmatched to any gene: 12. CDR3 in DNA: TGTGCCAGCAGCTCCGAAACCGGGACAGGGAGGCCAGATACGCAGTATTTT. Translated: CASSSETGTGRPDTQYF.

Ten or more counts support this clonotype. The chain has TRBV20-1 and TRBJ2-1; 11 positions agree with TRBD1. CDR1 is DFQATT, CDR2 SNEGSKA, per germline (reference sequence). The CDR3 is made up of 18 amino acids. The trim removed 0 bases at V and 5 bases at J, leaving 12 bases unmatched. CDR3 amino acids: CSARDVNRDRGEDNEQFF. CDR3 in DNA: TGCAGTGCTAGAGATGTAAACCGGGACAGGGGGGAGGACAATGAGCAGTTCTTC.

This clonotype has just a few counts. The J gene is TRBJ2-7, the V gene TRBV12-3 or TRBV12-4, with D perhaps matching TRBD2 (5 bases). The V and J ends lost 6 bases and 1 base respectively, with 19 bases between them. The CDR3 has 16 residues. CDR3 sequence: CASSPLPGLHSYEQYF. CDR3 bases: TGTGCCAGCAGCCCCTTGCCGGGATTGCATTCCTACGAGCAGTACTTC.

This clonotype has ten or more counts. The V gene is TRBV20-1, the J gene TRBJ1-3, with TRBD1 matching over 7 bases. Looked up from germline, CDR1 is DFQATT and CDR2 is SNEGSKA (reference sequence). The CDR3 contains 13 residues. J gave up 4 bases and V 3 bases, and 3 bases lay outside the gene matches. CDR3 sequence: CSARTGNGNTIYF. Here the CDR3 DNA reads TGCAGTGCTAGGACAGGGAACGGAAACACCATATATTTT.